This passage covers 16 T cell receptor beta chains from one sample sequenced in a study of PD-1 blockade in classical Hodgkin lymphoma. Time point specified: cycle 4 day 1 (C4D1), after 6 weeks of nivolumab. Relapses following autologous stem cell transplantation were seen in all patients, with brentuximab vedotin exposure varying. Sequencing used immunoSEQ multiplex PCR; TCRdb keeps in-frame clones, though not all of them. The repertoire holds some 96,000 clones, around 93% seen once, with roughly 2.1% in the top ten. This specimen consisted of peripheral blood mononuclear cells (PBMCs), obtained before the fourth cycle of nivolumab. The receptors derive from a human donor with classical Hodgkin lymphoma.

The chain uses TRBV2 and TRBJ2-7; D is unresolved. From germline, CDR1 is SNHLY and CDR2 FYNNEI. This CDR3 spans 12 amino acids. Trimming took 4 bases from V and 11 from J, leaving 15 bases between them. The CDR3 is CASSVEQTSKYF. CDR3 in DNA: TGTGCCAGCAGTGTAGAACAGACCTCCAAGTACTTC.

The gene calls are TRBV5-6 and TRBJ2-1; no definite D call. V lost 0 bases and J lost 0, with 13 bases in between. The CDR3 is made up of 17 amino acids. Looked up from germline, CDR1 is SGHDT and CDR2 is YYEEEE. The CDR3 loop is CASSLGFSRSSYNEQFF. The CDR3 DNA follows: TGTGCCAGCAGCTTGGGTTTCAGTAGAAGCTCCTACAATGAGCAGTTCTTC.

The CDR3 reads CASSLESRASAVEQYF. The CDR3 DNA follows: TGCGCCAGCAGCTTGGAGTCGAGGGCGTCAGCGGTAGAGCAGTACTTC. This sequence joins TRBV5-1 and TRBJ2-5; tentatively, D is TRBD2 (5 bases). Germline V CDR1 and CDR2: SGHRS, YFSETQ. The CDR3 consists of 16 residues. Trimming cost V 0 bases and J 11 bases, with 23 bases left between them. The full variable domain, completed using reference TRBV5-1 and TRBJ2-5, is KAGVTQTPRYLIKTRGQQVTLSCSPISGHRSVSWYQQTPGQGLQFLFEYFSETQRNKGNFPGRFSGRQFSNSRSEMNVSTLELGDSALYLCASSLESRASAVEQYFGPGTRLLVL.

The CDR3 DNA sequence: TGTGCCAGCAGCCAAGAGTTCGACTACCGCACAGATACGCAGTATTTT. Translating it yields CASSQEFDYRTDTQYF. The chain couples TRBV4-2 to TRBJ2-3; TRBD2 might be the D (5 bases). Germline-derived CDR1 and CDR2 are LGHNA and YNFKEQ. Trimming took 0 bases from V and 1 from J, leaving 11 bases between them. The length of the CDR3 is 16 residues.

This clone came up once. The chain carries TRBV5-5 and TRBJ2-7; tentatively, D is TRBD2 (6 bases). The CDR3 runs to 18 residues. The V end lost 0 bases, the J end lost 3 bases, and 22 bases lay between the germline ends. Germline values: CDR1 SGHKS, CDR2 YYEKEE (reference sequence). CDR3 sequence reads: CASSLAAPVGGGGYEQYF. The CDR3 bases are TGTGCCAGCAGCTTGGCCGCCCCAGTCGGGGGAGGAGGCTACGAGCAGTACTTC.

This sequence joins TRBV27 and TRBJ2-7; D gene uncertain. In germline, CDR1 is MNHEY, CDR2 SMNVEV (reference sequence). V gave up 3 bases and J gave up 3 bases, with 9 bases separating them. The CDR3 is made up of 13 amino acids. CDR3 loop: CASSFRQNYEQYF. The CDR3 nucleotides are TGTGCCAGCAGTTTTAGGCAAAACTACGAGCAGTACTTC.

V is TRBV28 and J is TRBJ2-3, with TRBD2 identical over 10 bases. Looked up from germline, CDR1 is MDHEN and CDR2 is SYDVKM. With V trimmed by 2 bases and J by 3 bases, 5 bases remained unmatched. The CDR3 loop spans 16 amino acids. CDR3 in DNA: TGTGCCAGCAGTTTACGGGCTAGCGGGAGTACAGATACGCAGTATTTT. Translated, it gives CASSLRASGSTDTQYF.

The gene calls are TRBV9 and TRBJ2-2; D is unresolved. The germline V gene has CDR1 SGDLS and CDR2 YYNGEE. The CDR3 spans 16 residues. Trimming removed 0 bases from V and 3 bases from J, with 12 bases in between. Here the CDR3 reads CASSVVGRLDTGELFF. CDR3 in DNA: TGTGCCAGCAGCGTAGTCGGAAGGCTGGACACCGGGGAGCTGTTTTTT.

The chain joins TRBV7-8 to TRBJ1-5; D is unclear. The germline gives CDR1 SGHVS, CDR2 FQNEAQ. This CDR3 comprises 14 residues. V shed 0 bases and J shed 6 bases, with 9 bases lying between them. This chain's CDR3 is CASSLAPVGQPQHF. As DNA, the CDR3 is TGTGCCAGCAGCTTAGCTCCGGTGGGTCAGCCCCAGCATTTT.

The chain carries TRBV28 and TRBJ1-4; TRBD1 agrees at 9 bases. In germline, CDR1 is MDHEN, CDR2 SYDVKM. Losses at the gene ends were 3 bases for V and 6 bases for J; bases not matched to a gene: 11. This CDR3 spans 17 amino acids. CDR3 in amino acids: CASSFGGQGRSDEKLFF. CDR3 coding DNA: TGTGCCAGCAGTTTCGGCGGACAGGGGCGTTCAGATGAAAAACTGTTTTTT.

The chain joins TRBV10-2 to TRBJ2-7; no clear D. This CDR3 has 13 residues. V lost 9 bases to trimming and J lost 2 bases, with 14 bases between them. Germline V gene sequence: CDR1 WSHSY, CDR2 SAAADI. DNA for the CDR3: TGCGCCAGTCGGGTGATTGGGGCCTACGAGCAGTACTTC. Amino acids: CASRVIGAYEQYF.

This CDR3 is CASSFETYYEQYF. CDR3 bases: TGCGCCAGCAGCTTCGAGACCTACTACGAGCAGTACTTC. The chain links TRBV5-1 to TRBJ2-7; the D is unclear. Between the trimmed V and J ends, which lost 2 bases and 3 bases, there was a span of 9 bases. Germline V gives CDR1 SGHRS, CDR2 YFSETQ. The CDR3 loop spans 13 amino acids.

The chain carries TRBV2 and TRBJ2-3; perhaps TRBD2 as D (5 bases). This CDR3 is 15 amino acids long. Germline CDR1 is SNHLY and CDR2 is FYNNEI. V lost 4 bases and J 0 bases, leaving 11 bases between the germline ends. Here the CDR3 DNA reads TGTGCCAGCAGTGTAAGGGAGCGGAGCACAGATACGCAGTATTTT. It is translated as CASSVRERSTDTQYF.

The chain employs TRBV6-5 and TRBJ2-7; TRBD1 is a possible D gene (7 bases). V lost 5 bases and J lost 9, with 20 bases in between. The CDR3 contains 14 residues. CDR1 and CDR2 from the germline V gene are MNHEY and SVGAGI. Here the CDR3 DNA reads TGTGCCAGCAGTGCGGGACAGCGCCTTAGGGGGCAGTACTTC. Translated: CASSAGQRLRGQYF.

This chain connects TRBV11-2 to TRBJ2-5; 7 bases line up with TRBD1. The CDR3 has 16 amino acids. After removal of 3 bases from V and 4 bases from J, the junction contained 11 bases not matched to a gene. Germline-derived CDR1 and CDR2 are SGHAT and FQNNGV. As DNA, the CDR3 is TGTGCCAGCAGCTTCATTCCTGCCAGGGGGTCAGAGACCCAGTACTTC. It is translated as CASSFIPARGSETQYF.

The chain combines TRBV4-2 with TRBJ1-6; 8 bases agree with TRBD1. The V segment lost 1 base and the J segment 6 bases; nucleotides outside the gene matches: 8. Looked up from germline, CDR1 is LGHNA and CDR2 is YNFKEQ. The length of the CDR3 is 17 residues. This CDR3 reads CASSQGLGTGGNSPLHF. In DNA form, the CDR3 reads TGTGCCAGCAGCCAAGGACTAGGCACAGGGGGTAATTCACCCCTCCACTTT.